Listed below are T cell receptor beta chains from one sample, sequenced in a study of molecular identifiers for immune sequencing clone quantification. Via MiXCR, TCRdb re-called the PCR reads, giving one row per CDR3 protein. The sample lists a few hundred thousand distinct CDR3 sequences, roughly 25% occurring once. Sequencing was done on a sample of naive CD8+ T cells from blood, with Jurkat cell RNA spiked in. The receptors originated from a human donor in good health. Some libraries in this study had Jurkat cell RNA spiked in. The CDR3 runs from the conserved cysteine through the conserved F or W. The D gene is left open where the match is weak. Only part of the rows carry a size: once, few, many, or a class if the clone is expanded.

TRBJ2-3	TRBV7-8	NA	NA	TGTGCCAGCAGCTTACTCGAGCTAGTTGGAATAACGCGCCAAGATACGCGGTATTTT	CASSLLELVGITRQDTRYF
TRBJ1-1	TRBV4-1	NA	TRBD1	TGCGCCAGCAGCCTCGGACAGGGCCAGATGACTGAAGCTTTCTTT	CASSLGQGQMTEAFF
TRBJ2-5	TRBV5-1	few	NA	TGCGCCAGCAGCTCGGGCGCTCCGGAGACCCAGTACTTC	CASSSGAPETQYF
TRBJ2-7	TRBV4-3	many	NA	TGCGCCAGCAGCCAAGAAGGGACCTCCTACGAGCAGTACTTC	CASSQEGTSYEQYF
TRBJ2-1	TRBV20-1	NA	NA	TGCAGTGCCAGAGTTGTAGGAGGGAGCTCCTACAATGAGCAGTTCTTC	CSARVVGGSSYNEQFF
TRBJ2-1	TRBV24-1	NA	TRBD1	TGTGCCACCAGTGATTTCGGGACAGGGGTTGAGGGGAATGAGCAGTTCTTC	CATSDFGTGVEGNEQFF
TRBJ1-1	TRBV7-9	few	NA	TGTGCCAGCAGCCTAGGTAGTGGGGGGCTGGCTGAAGCTTTCTTT	CASSLGSGGLAEAFF
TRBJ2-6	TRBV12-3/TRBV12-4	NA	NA	TGTGCCAGCAGTTTGACGTGGGACTCTGGGGCCAACGTCCTGACTTTC	CASSLTWDSGANVLTF
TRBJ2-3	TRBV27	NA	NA	TGTGCCAGCAGTTTTAATCCAGGGCCCCGCACAGATACGCAGTATTTT	CASSFNPGPRTDTQYF
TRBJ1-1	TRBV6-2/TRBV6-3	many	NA	TGTGCCTGCACCCCCTGGTCTATGAACACTGAAGCTTTCTTT	CACTPWSMNTEAFF
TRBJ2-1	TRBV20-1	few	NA	TGCGGTGCGGGACCGTGGCCGGTCGACAATGAGCAGTTCTTC	CGAGPWPVDNEQFF